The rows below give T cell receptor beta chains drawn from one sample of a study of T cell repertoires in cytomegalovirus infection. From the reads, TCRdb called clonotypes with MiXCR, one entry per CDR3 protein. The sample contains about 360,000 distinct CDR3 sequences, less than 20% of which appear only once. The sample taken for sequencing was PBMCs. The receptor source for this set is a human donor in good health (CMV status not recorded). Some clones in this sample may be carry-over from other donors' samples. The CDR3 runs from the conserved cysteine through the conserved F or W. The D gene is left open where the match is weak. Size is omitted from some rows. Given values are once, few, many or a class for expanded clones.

TGTGCCAGCAGCTTAGTGGGACTAGCGGGGGATAATGAGCAGTTCTTC	CASSLVGLAGDNEQFF	TRBJ2-1	many	TRBV7-2	TRBD2
TGTGCCAGCAGCCCCATGAGAACCTCGATTGCAGATACGCAGTATTTT	CASSPMRTSIADTQYF	TRBJ2-3	.	TRBV12-3/TRBV12-4	.
TGTGCCAGCAGCTCCCCAGGGGGTGAAAAACTGTTTTTT	CASSSPGGEKLFF	TRBJ1-4	many	TRBV7-8	TRBD1
TGTGCCAGCAGTTTCGACAGGGGGCGAAGATGGGCAGATACGCAGTATTTT	CASSFDRGRRWADTQYF	TRBJ2-3	.	TRBV12-3/TRBV12-4	TRBD1
TGTGCCAGCAGACCCTCGACGGCGGCGTACCAAGAGACCCAGTACTTC	CASRPSTAAYQETQYF	TRBJ2-5	many	TRBV12-3/TRBV12-4	.
TGTGCCAGCAGCTCCCCGGGACACGCGAATGAGCAGTTCTTC	CASSSPGHANEQFF	TRBJ2-1	few	TRBV5-6	.
TGTGCCATCAGCCGGCGAACGGGGGCGTCTGGAAACACCATATATTTT	CAISRRTGASGNTIYF	TRBJ1-3	few	TRBV10-3	.
TGTGCCAGCAGCTCGTTCGGGCGGGGACTGAACACTGAAGCTTTCTTT	CASSSFGRGLNTEAFF	TRBJ1-1	.	TRBV7-9	.
TGCAGTGCTAGGGTCGCGGGAGTGGCTGGGGCCAACGTCCTGACTTTC	CSARVAGVAGANVLTF	TRBJ2-6	.	TRBV20-1	TRBD2
TGTGCCAGTATAGGGAAGACTAGCGGGGGGCAGGATGAGCAGTTCTTC	CASIGKTSGGQDEQFF	TRBJ2-1	.	TRBV19	TRBD2
TGTGCCAGCAGAACGGACAGGGGGCCGAAGGACACCGGGGAGCTGTTTTTT	CASRTDRGPKDTGELFF	TRBJ2-2	.	TRBV6-5	TRBD1
TGTGCCACCAGTGATTTTCGAGCCGTTCTCGGGACAGAAAACACCGGGGAGCTGTTTTTT	CATSDFRAVLGTENTGELFF	TRBJ2-2	few	TRBV24-1	TRBD1
TGTGCCATCAGTGAAGCTAGCGCGCAAGAGACCCAGTACTTC	CAISEASAQETQYF	TRBJ2-5	few	TRBV10-3	.
TGTGCCAGCAGTTTAAGGCAGCGGGATGTCTACGAGCAGTACTTC	CASSLRQRDVYEQYF	TRBJ2-7	many	TRBV12-3/TRBV12-4	TRBD2
TGCAGTGCTAGAGACCATGACAGGGGTGGAGATACGCAGTATTTT	CSARDHDRGGDTQYF	TRBJ2-3	few	TRBV20-1	TRBD1
TGTGCCATCAGTCCTGGACAGGATGGAGCTGAAGCTTTCTTT	CAISPGQDGAEAFF	TRBJ1-1	many	TRBV10-3	TRBD1
TGTGCCAGCAGCCAGGAGACAGGGGATCACAATGAGCAGTTCTTC	CASSQETGDHNEQFF	TRBJ2-1	.	TRBV3-1	TRBD1
TGTGCCAGCACTCGGGGGCTTGGGGGATTAGATGAAAAACTGTTTTTT	CASTRGLGGLDEKLFF	TRBJ1-4	.	TRBV12-3/TRBV12-4	.
TGCGCCAGCAGCCAAGAGGATATCTCTGGAAACACCATATATTTT	CASSQEDISGNTIYF	TRBJ1-3	many	TRBV4-1	.
TGTGCCAGCAACCGCGGACGGGGAGGCGAGCAGTACTTC	CASNRGRGGEQYF	TRBJ2-7	many	TRBV5-6	.
TGTGCCAGCAGCTTTATTCTCGGGGGCACTGAAGCTTTCTTT	CASSFILGGTEAFF	TRBJ1-1	few	TRBV5-5	.
TGTGCCAGCAGCTTAGTCGACGGGACCGGAAACATTCAGTACTTC	CASSLVDGTGNIQYF	TRBJ2-4	few	TRBV7-2	.
TGTGCCAGCAGTCCAGGAAAACGGTCGTACGAGACCCAGTACTTC	CASSPGKRSYETQYF	TRBJ2-5	few	TRBV12-3/TRBV12-4	.
TGTGCCAGCAGCTTAGCAACAGGGGACCATGAGCAGTTCTTC	CASSLATGDHEQFF	TRBJ2-1	many	TRBV7-8	TRBD1
TGTGCCAGCAGCTTAGGGACCCCTGGGGCCAACGTCCTGACTTTC	CASSLGTPGANVLTF	TRBJ2-6	.	TRBV7-9	.
TGTGCCAGCAGCTTAGGGGTCCAGTTTCTCGGCGACGAGCAGTACTTC	CASSLGVQFLGDEQYF	TRBJ2-7	many	TRBV11-2	.
TGTGCCAGCTCACCAAGTCACGCTACCTACGAGCAGTACTTC	CASSPSHATYEQYF	TRBJ2-7	.	TRBV18	.
TGCGCCAGCCGCGGGGCTCCGATTAGCACAGATACGCAGTATTTT	CASRGAPISTDTQYF	TRBJ2-3	.	TRBV5-1	.
TGTGCCACCAGCAGAGAACTAGCGGGAGGGACGATATACAATGAGCAGTTCTTC	CATSRELAGGTIYNEQFF	TRBJ2-1	.	TRBV15	TRBD2
TGTGCCAGCTCCTTCACGACTAGCGGGGGGGCGGGAGAGACCCAGTACTTC	CASSFTTSGGAGETQYF	TRBJ2-5	many	TRBV12-3/TRBV12-4	TRBD2
TGTGCCAGCAGTTTCCGGGATAATTCACCCCTCCACTTT	CASSFRDNSPLHF	TRBJ1-6	few	TRBV7-6	.
TGTGCCAGCTCCCCGGGACAGGGGAACGATGAGCAGTTCTTC	CASSPGQGNDEQFF	TRBJ2-1	.	TRBV18	TRBD1
TGTGCCAGCAGCCTTATAGCGGGGAAGCTCTTC	CASSLIAGKLF	TRBJ2-1	few	TRBV7-9	TRBD2
TGTGCCAGCAGTTACGTGGGGACGGTCCGGAACGAGCAGTACTTC	CASSYVGTVRNEQYF	TRBJ2-7	few	TRBV6-2/TRBV6-3	.
TGTGCCACCCTCATAACGGCCGGGGAGCTGTTTTTT	CATLITAGELFF	TRBJ2-2	.	TRBV19	.
TGTGCCAGCAGCTCATACTCAGGACAGGGCGCGGGGGGCTACACCTTC	CASSSYSGQGAGGYTF	TRBJ1-2	few	TRBV7-2	TRBD1
TGTGCCAGCAGCTCCCTAGAATGGACAGGCGAGCAGTTCTTC	CASSSLEWTGEQFF	TRBJ2-1	many	TRBV7-2	TRBD1
TGTGCCAGCAGCCCCGGGTCCCTCACAGATACGCAGTATTTT	CASSPGSLTDTQYF	TRBJ2-3	many	TRBV7-2	.
TGTGCCACCAGCTACCCCTTAACTAGCGGGCGACGACCTAGCACAGATACGCAGTATTTT	CATSYPLTSGRRPSTDTQYF	TRBJ2-3	.	TRBV15	TRBD2
TGCAGCGTTCGGCTGAACAGGGGGAACACTGAAGCTTTCTTT	CSVRLNRGNTEAFF	TRBJ1-1	few	TRBV29-1	TRBD1
TGTGCCAGCAGCCCAATTCGGGGGACTGAAGCTTTCTTT	CASSPIRGTEAFF	TRBJ1-1	many	TRBV7-2	.
TGTGCCAGCAGCCCGGACTATGGAGGGGATACGCAGTATTTT	CASSPDYGGDTQYF	TRBJ2-3	.	TRBV4-2	.
TGTGCCACCATCGGGGACGCGAATGAAAAACTGTTTTTT	CATIGDANEKLFF	TRBJ1-4	.	TRBV6-2/TRBV6-3	.
TGCAGTGCTAGTATATTTGGAGACCCAAGCTCCTACAATGAGCAGTTCTTC	CSASIFGDPSSYNEQFF	TRBJ2-1	few	TRBV20-1	.
TGTGCCAGCAGTTACTTCGGGGAGAATGAGCAGTTCTTC	CASSYFGENEQFF	TRBJ2-1	.	TRBV6-2/TRBV6-3	.
TGTGCCAGCAGCGCCGGCCGGGGCACTGAAGCTTTCTTT	CASSAGRGTEAFF	TRBJ1-1	many	TRBV7-2	.
TGCGCCAGCAGCCCCTTTCTAGCGGGAGGGCCCTACGAGCAGTACTTC	CASSPFLAGGPYEQYF	TRBJ2-7	.	TRBV4-3	TRBD2
TGCAGTGCTAGGGACATTGACTATAATTCACCCCTCCACTTT	CSARDIDYNSPLHF	TRBJ1-6	few	TRBV20-1	.
TGTGCCAGCAGCACAGAGAACACCGGGGAGCTGTTTTTT	CASSTENTGELFF	TRBJ2-2	.	TRBV28	.
TGCAGTGCCCCGGGACAGGGTCAAAACATTCAGTACTTC	CSAPGQGQNIQYF	TRBJ2-4	few	TRBV20-1	TRBD1
TGTGCCACCAACTCTAAAGGGAGGATTTACAATGAGCAGTTCTTC	CATNSKGRIYNEQFF	TRBJ2-1	.	TRBV15	.
TGTGCCAGCAGCCCACAGGAGTTCAGTACGCAGTATTTT	CASSPQEFSTQYF	TRBJ2-3	.	TRBV5-4	.
TGTGCCAGCAGCTTAGACGGACTGCACACAGATACGCAGTATTTT	CASSLDGLHTDTQYF	TRBJ2-3	many	TRBV11-2	.
TGCGCCAGCAGCTTGACAGGGGATTGGTATGGCTACACCTTC	CASSLTGDWYGYTF	TRBJ1-2	.	TRBV5-1	TRBD1